Listed below are T cell receptor beta chains from one sample, sequenced in a study of T cell responses to AZD1222 COVID-19 vaccine. Sequenced by immunoSEQ multiplex PCR; TCRdb stores in-frame clones only, minus some. The sample yields tens of thousands of clones, roughly 87% seen once. Material: peripheral blood, obtained 28 days after the second AZD1222 dose. These receptors all stem from an adult who received the AZD1222 COVID-19 vaccine. The CDR3 runs from the conserved cysteine through the conserved F or W. D genes are given only for firm matches. Size is stated for part of the rows, as once, few or many counts, or as a class when the clone is expanded.

few,TRBV27,TRBJ2-2,.,TGTGCCAGCAGTTTTGAAGGTACCTTTACCGGGGAGCTGTTTTTT,CASSFEGTFTGELFF
.,TRBV28,TRBJ1-2,.,TGTGCCAGCAGCCGAGACAGTAACTATGGCTACACCTTC,CASSRDSNYGYTF
.,TRBV11-2,TRBJ1-2,.,TGTGCCAGCAGCTTATCCGGGGTTGACTATGGCTACACCTTC,CASSLSGVDYGYTF
.,TRBV6-5,TRBJ2-7,.,TGTGCCAGCAGGGGGGCGGACCGCGCCTACGAGCAGTACTTC,CASRGADRAYEQYF
.,TRBV7-2,TRBJ2-1,TRBD1,TGTGCCAGCAGCCCTATAAGGGGGCAGAATGAGCAGTTCTTC,CASSPIRGQNEQFF
.,TRBV11-2,TRBJ2-7,.,TGTGCCAGCAGCTTCGGGACTTCCCAGGGGTTTTACGAGCAGTACTTC,CASSFGTSQGFYEQYF
.,TRBV11-3,TRBJ2-5,.,TGTGCCAGCAGCACCCGGTTCGGGGCTCGAGAGACCCAGTACTTC,CASSTRFGARETQYF
.,TRBV4-3,TRBJ2-7,.,TGCGCCAGCAGTCGGGGAGGTGTGGTCGACGAGCAGTACTTC,CASSRGGVVDEQYF
few,TRBV27,TRBJ2-7,.,TGTGCCAGCAGTTCGACTCCGGACAGAGCCGAGGTTTACTTC,CASSSTPDRAEVYF
.,TRBV15,TRBJ2-3,TRBD2,TGTGCCACCAGCAGAGTCGCTAGCGGGGCGCGAGGGGATACGCAGTATTTT,CATSRVASGARGDTQYF
.,TRBV5-4,TRBJ2-5,.,TGTGCCAGCAGCCAGGGCGCCGACCAAGAGACCCAGTACTTC,CASSQGADQETQYF
.,TRBV9,TRBJ2-5,TRBD2,TGTGCCAGCAGCGTAGCGCCTAGCGGTAGGGAGACCCAGTACTTC,CASSVAPSGRETQYF
.,TRBV7-6,TRBJ1-4,.,TGTGCCAGCAGCCGGACTCTGGACAGTAATGAAAAACTGTTTTTT,CASSRTLDSNEKLFF
once,TRBV6-2/TRBV6-3,TRBJ2-7,.,TGTGCCAGCAGTTACGAACTAGCTCTCTACGAGCAGTACTTC,CASSYELALYEQYF
.,TRBV3-1/TRBV3-2,TRBJ2-4,.,TGTGCCAGCAGCCAAGGCCCCGACAGGTTAAACATTCAGTACTTC,CASSQGPDRLNIQYF
.,TRBV28,TRBJ1-6,.,TGTGCCAGCAGTTTAGAGGGTGGGCCCTATAATTCACCCCTCCACTTT,CASSLEGGPYNSPLHF
.,TRBV7-8,TRBJ1-2,.,TGTGCCAGCAGCTTAGCGGGGGAGGGGTTAAACTATGGCTACACCTTC,CASSLAGEGLNYGYTF
.,TRBV28,TRBJ2-2,.,TGTGCCAGCAGTGACAGGTCCAGGGGGGAGCTGTTTTTT,CASSDRSRGELFF
.,TRBV5-4,TRBJ1-3,.,TGTGCCAGCAGTCTTGACGGGGACTCTGGAAACACCATATATTTT,CASSLDGDSGNTIYF
.,TRBV4-1,TRBJ1-4,.,TGCGCCAGCAGCCAGAATCCAGGTCGGATGGGGGAAAAACTGTTTTTT,CASSQNPGRMGEKLFF
.,TRBV19,TRBJ1-5,.,TGTGCCAGTAGTCCGGGTCCAAGTGTCCAGCCCCAGCATTTT,CASSPGPSVQPQHF
.,TRBV7-2,TRBJ1-1,.,TGTGCCAGCAGCTTCGGGAGGTACACTGAAGCTTTCTTT,CASSFGRYTEAFF
.,TRBV12-3/TRBV12-4,TRBJ1-5,TRBD1,TGTGCCAGCAGGGGACAGGGGGATCAGCCCCAGCATTTT,CASRGQGDQPQHF
.,TRBV4-1,TRBJ1-1,TRBD1,TGCGCCAGCAGCCAAGACAGGGGGAGTGAAGCTTTCTTT,CASSQDRGSEAFF
.,TRBV10-3,TRBJ2-1,.,TGTGCCATCAGGGAACTGGGGAATGAGCAGTTCTTC,CAIRELGNEQFF
.,TRBV3-1/TRBV3-2,TRBJ1-5,.,TGTGCCAGCAGCCAAGACGACTATAGCAATCAGCCCCAGCATTTT,CASSQDDYSNQPQHF
.,TRBV3-1/TRBV3-2,TRBJ1-1,.,TGTGCCAGCAGCGAACAGGTCGCGAACACTGAAGCTTTCTTT,CASSEQVANTEAFF
.,TRBV10-3,TRBJ1-5,.,TGTGCCATCAGCGAAGGAGATACGCTTCAGCCCCAGCATTTT,CAISEGDTLQPQHF
.,TRBV19,TRBJ2-1,TRBD1,TGTGCCAGTAGTCTTGAGGACAGGTCCTACAATGAGCAGTTCTTC,CASSLEDRSYNEQFF
once,TRBV7-3,TRBJ2-2,TRBD1,TGTGCCAGCAGCTTAAAAGGACAGGTGAACACCGGGGAGCTGTTTTTT,CASSLKGQVNTGELFF
few,TRBV5-1,TRBJ1-2,TRBD1,TGCGCCAGCAGCTTGGACAGGGGGCATGGCTACACCTTC,CASSLDRGHGYTF
.,TRBV4-1,TRBJ2-7,.,TGCGCCAGCAGCCAAGAACGAGTCAACCCTCTCTACGAGCAGTACTTC,CASSQERVNPLYEQYF
.,TRBV12-5,TRBJ2-5,.,TGTGCTAGTGGTCCCTCACTCGGAGAGACCCAGTACTTC,CASGPSLGETQYF
.,TRBV19,TRBJ2-7,TRBD1,TGTGCCAGTAGTATGGACAGGGGTTCAGCCTACGAGCAGTACTTC,CASSMDRGSAYEQYF
.,TRBV6-6,TRBJ2-5,.,TGTGCCAGCAGTTACGTGGGGACGAGGCAAGAGACCCAGTACTTC,CASSYVGTRQETQYF
.,TRBV18,TRBJ1-5,TRBD1,TGTGCCAGCTCAACCGGGACAGGTTTCTCTATGGGCCTAGATCAGCCCCAGCATTTT,CASSTGTGFSMGLDQPQHF
.,TRBV30,TRBJ2-7,TRBD2,TGTGCCTGGAGTGTGGGGGGGAGCTCCTACGAGCAGTACTTC,CAWSVGGSSYEQYF
.,TRBV10-1,TRBJ1-1,.,TGCGCCAGCAGTGAGAGGGGAGGGGGTCCGGTCCTCACTGAAGCTTTCTTT,CASSERGGGPVLTEAFF
.,TRBV30,TRBJ2-7,.,TGTGCCTGGAGTGTTTCTCGGACCGGCCATCCCTACGAGCAGTACTTC,CAWSVSRTGHPYEQYF
.,TRBV19,TRBJ1-5,.,TGTGCCAGTAGTATGCGCGAGGCAGCTCGCAGCAATCAGCCCCAGCATTTT,CASSMREAARSNQPQHF
.,TRBV5-4,TRBJ2-7,TRBD2,TGTGCCAGCAGCTTTGGACTAGCGGGGTCCGAGCAGTACTTC,CASSFGLAGSEQYF
.,TRBV9,TRBJ2-6,.,TGTGCCAGCAGCGACCAACTAAACAGGCTAACCTTCTCTGGGGCCAACGTCCTGACTTTC,CASSDQLNRLTFSGANVLTF
.,TRBV5-4,TRBJ2-1,.,TGTGCCAGCAGCTCGACGACTGGTGAGCAGTTCTTC,CASSSTTGEQFF
.,TRBV7-2,TRBJ2-5,TRBD2,TGTGCCAGCAGCTTGCAAACTAGCGGGTGGGAGACCCAGTACTTC,CASSLQTSGWETQYF
.,TRBV11-3,TRBJ1-1,.,TGTGCCAGCAGCTTAGCTACCCACACTGAAGCTTTCTTT,CASSLATHTEAFF
.,TRBV12-3/TRBV12-4,TRBJ2-5,.,TGTGCCAGCAGTTTTGATAGAACCGAGACCCAGTACTTC,CASSFDRTETQYF
.,TRBV24-1,TRBJ1-2,.,TGTGCCACCAGTGATTCGGGGGGCGACTATGGCTACACCTTC,CATSDSGGDYGYTF
once,TRBV19,TRBJ1-5,.,TGTGCCAGTATCGGTGCGGGGTTCGGTCAGCCCCAGCATTTT,CASIGAGFGQPQHF
.,TRBV10-3,TRBJ2-2,TRBD2,TGTGCCATCGGGACCCCGCGGGGGGGGGCCGGGGAGCTGTTTTTT,CAIGTPRGGAGELFF
.,TRBV4-2,TRBJ2-2,.,TGTGCCAGCAGCCAAGAGCGTGGCAGGGGAGTGAACACCGGGGAGCTGTTTTTT,CASSQERGRGVNTGELFF
.,TRBV28,TRBJ1-4,TRBD1,TGTGCCAGCAGTTCTATCTCCGGGACAGGGAGTGAAAAACTGTTTTTT,CASSSISGTGSEKLFF
.,TRBV12-5,TRBJ2-5,.,TGTGCTAGTGGTTCGGGGTCGAGGACCCAGTACTTC,CASGSGSRTQYF
.,TRBV18,TRBJ2-7,TRBD1,TGTGCCAGCTCACCTCGGACAGGGAGTGGCGAGCAGTACTTC,CASSPRTGSGEQYF
.,TRBV6-5,TRBJ1-2,.,TGTGCCAGCAGTTACACGGGAATCTATGGCTACACCTTC,CASSYTGIYGYTF